This entry lists 26 T cell receptor beta chains sequenced from one sample in a study of cytomegalovirus exposure and HLA in healthy donors. Vbeta (60) and Jbeta (13) primers were used in the PCR. Measured with immunoSEQ multiplex PCR; TCRdb has only the in-frame clones, and not every one. The table includes roughly 80,000 clones, roughly 70% detected once. Sequenced: PBMCs. These receptor sequences come from a man aged 60-69 years in good health and CMV-seropositive.

V is TRBV7-9 and J is TRBJ1-5, with a tentative D call TRBD1 (6 bases). The CDR3 runs to 13 residues. V lost 6 bases and J 6 bases, leaving 12 bases between the germline ends. Germline-derived CDR1 and CDR2 are SEHNR and FQNEAQ (reference sequence). CDR3 protein: CASSTGLSQPQHF. CDR3 DNA: TGTGCCAGCAGTACAGGGTTGAGTCAGCCCCAGCATTTT. The full variable domain, in which reference TRBV7-9 and TRBJ1-5 provide the parts outside the CDR3, is DTGVSQNPRHKITKRGQNVTFRCDPISEHNRLYWYRQTLGQGPEFLTYFQNEAQLEKSRLLSDRFSAERPKGSFSTLEIQRTEQGDSAMYLCASSTGLSQPQHFGDGTRLSIL.

The chain recombines TRBV20-1 with TRBJ1-2; D call uncertain. From germline, CDR1 is DFQATT and CDR2 SNEGSKA (reference sequence). This CDR3 contains 11 residues. Trimming shortened V by 5 bases and J by 5 bases, and 9 bases separated the two germline ends. CDR3 nucleotide sequence: TGCAGTGCTCCAACAGCATATGGCTACACCTTC. Translated: CSAPTAYGYTF.

Comment on this clone: One end of the junction is discordant with germline, which a read error may explain. The genes are TRBV7-9 and TRBJ2-7; the match to TRBD1 covers 7 bases. This CDR3 is 16 amino acids long. CDR1 and CDR2 from the germline V gene are SEHNR and FQNEAQ (reference sequence). The CDR3 DNA reads as TGTTCCAGCAGCTTTACAGGGACAGCGGTATCCTACGAGCAGTACTTC. Amino acid sequence: CSSSFTGTAVSYEQYF.

V is TRBV10-3 and J is TRBJ2-2; tentative D call: TRBD2 (6 bases). The CDR3 is 15 residues long. CDR1 ENHRY and CDR2 SYGVKD come from the germline V gene. V was pared by 7 bases and J by 1 base, with 13 bases between. The CDR3 sequence is CAIKEQEGNTGELFF. The CDR3, as DNA: TGTGCCATCAAGGAACAGGAGGGGAACACCGGGGAGCTGTTTTTT.

The CDR3, as DNA: TGCGCCAGCAGCTTGGAGGGACAGGAGATCTACGAGCAGTACTTC. It translates to CASSLEGQEIYEQYF. V and J are TRBV5-1 and TRBJ2-7; 8 bases match TRBD1. Per the germline V gene, CDR1 is SGHRS and CDR2 is YFSETQ. The V gene end was trimmed by 0 bases and the J gene end by 3 bases; junction bases not matched to a gene: 5. This CDR3 comprises 15 residues.

The chain couples TRBV6-1 to TRBJ1-1; perhaps TRBD1 as D (6 bases). With 10 bases removed from V and 1 base from J, the gap between germline ends came to 16 bases. Germline loops: CDR1 MNHNS, CDR2 SASEGT. CDR3 length: 14 amino acids. The CDR3 here is CATRGINQNTEAFF. In DNA form, the CDR3 reads TGTGCCACCAGGGGCATAAATCAGAACACTGAAGCTTTCTTT.

This clone was seen a few times. The chain carries TRBV7-3 and TRBJ2-2; 10 bases map to TRBD1. The trim removed 2 bases at V and 6 bases at J, leaving 0 bases unmatched. This CDR3 comprises 14 residues. CDR1 is SGHTA, CDR2 FQGTGA, per germline. As DNA, the CDR3 is TGTGCCAGCAGCTTAGGGACAGGGGCCGGGGAGCTGTTTTTT. It translates to CASSLGTGAGELFF.

V usage is TRBV18 and J usage is TRBJ2-7; the match to TRBD1 covers 8 bases. V dropped 4 bases and J dropped 4; count of bases not matched to a gene: 6. The length of the CDR3 is 14 residues. Germline values: CDR1 KGHSH, CDR2 LQKENI. The CDR3 protein is CASSLSGQDYEQYF. The CDR3 nucleotides read TGTGCCAGCTCACTCTCGGGACAGGATTACGAGCAGTACTTC.

The chain employs TRBV27 and TRBJ2-1, with TRBD2 identical over 11 bases. Trimming at V came to 0 bases and at J to 6 bases, leaving 10 bases not matched to a gene. The CDR3 has 18 amino acids. The germline V gene has CDR1 MNHEY and CDR2 SMNVEV (reference sequence). The CDR3 loop is CASSLSSETSGSSNEQFF. The CDR3 DNA reads TGTGCCAGCAGTTTATCCTCGGAAACTAGCGGGAGTAGCAATGAGCAGTTCTTC.

The genes are TRBV7-8 and TRBJ1-2; D remains unclear. Germline V gene lookup returns CDR1 SGHVS and CDR2 FQNEAQ. Trimming pared 4 bases from V and 2 bases from J, leaving 14 bases between. The CDR3 sequence is 15 residues long. The CDR3 sequence is CASSSDVLGNYGYTF. DNA of the CDR3: TGTGCCAGCAGCTCCGACGTTCTAGGAAACTATGGCTACACCTTC.

This chain connects TRBV27 to TRBJ1-2; tentatively, D is TRBD1 (6 bases). The CDR3 has 13 amino acids. Germline V gene lookup returns CDR1 MNHEY and CDR2 SMNVEV (reference sequence). V was shortened by 3 bases and J by 1 base, with 6 bases between the two germline ends. The CDR3 sequence: CASSFRGNYGYTF. The CDR3 coding sequence is TGTGCCAGCAGTTTCAGGGGTAACTATGGCTACACCTTC.

To note about this clone: A read error may account for a junction end that differs from germline. The V and J genes are TRBV11-2 and TRBJ2-3, with 7 bases identical to TRBD1. This CDR3 has 15 amino acids. Germline loops: CDR1 SGHAT, CDR2 FQNNGV. The CDR3 reads CASSPWDRITVTQYF. The CDR3 region has the DNA TGTGCCAGCAGCCCGTGGGACAGAATCACAGTTACGCAGTATTTT.

The chain recombines TRBV28 with TRBJ2-3; 7 bases align to TRBD1. This CDR3 has 16 residues. The trim removed 4 bases at V and 3 bases at J, leaving 10 bases unmatched. Germline V gives CDR1 MDHEN, CDR2 SYDVKM. The CDR3 reads CASSSLGQGVTDTQYF. The CDR3 DNA reads TGTGCCAGCAGTTCCCTTGGGCAGGGGGTTACAGATACGCAGTATTTT.

The chain joins TRBV7-9 to TRBJ2-2; TRBD2 is a possible D gene (6 bases). Germline loops: CDR1 SEHNR, CDR2 FQNEAQ (reference sequence). V was clipped by 5 bases and J by 8 bases, with 15 bases between them. The CDR3 length is 14 residues. This chain's CDR3 is CASSAGGSQGELFF. As DNA, the CDR3 is TGTGCCAGCAGCGCCGGAGGGAGTCAGGGGGAGCTGTTTTTT.

This chain uses TRBV5-5 with TRBJ2-5; the D is unclear. The CDR3 length is 13 residues. The germline V and J ends were trimmed by 0 bases and 5 bases, with 8 bases remaining between them. Per germline, CDR1 SGHKS and CDR2 YYEKEE (reference sequence). The CDR3 DNA is TGTGCCAGCAGCTTGGCCAGGCTGGAGACCCAGTACTTC. Amino acids: CASSLARLETQYF.

The chain recombines TRBV19 with TRBJ1-2, with D possibly being TRBD1 (6 bases). Trimming pared 5 bases from V and 2 bases from J, leaving 9 bases between. CDR3 length: 13 residues. Germline values: CDR1 LNHDA, CDR2 SQIVND (reference sequence). The CDR3 bases are TGTGCCAGTAGTCAACAGGGAAACTATGGCTACACCTTC. Protein: CASSQQGNYGYTF.

The chain recombines TRBV12-5 with TRBJ2-3; the match to TRBD2 covers 12 bases. The trim removed 1 base at V and 4 bases at J, leaving 0 bases unmatched. The CDR3 covers 15 residues. Germline V lookup: CDR1 LGHNT, CDR2 FRNRAP. CDR3 nucleotide sequence: TGTGCTAGTGGTTTGGGACTAGCGGGGGCAGATACGCAGTATTTT. Protein product: CASGLGLAGADTQYF.

This clone was observed a handful of times. The V and J genes are TRBV11-2 and TRBJ2-7; TRBD2 aligns across 11 bases. The CDR3 is made up of 14 amino acids. V lost 6 bases, J lost 7 bases, and 8 bases stayed unmatched. Germline V gives CDR1 SGHAT, CDR2 FQNNGV. The chain's CDR3 is CASRDTSGGWEQYF. DNA for the CDR3: TGTGCCAGCAGAGATACTAGCGGGGGTTGGGAGCAGTACTTC.

This rearrangement joins TRBV7-8 to TRBJ2-7; perhaps TRBD1 as D (5 bases). This CDR3 region has 17 residues. Per germline, CDR1 SGHVS and CDR2 FQNEAQ. V lost 4 bases to trimming and J lost 2 bases, with 21 bases between them. DNA of the CDR3: TGTGCCAGCAGCTCCTCCCAGGGTGACAGCCCAACCTACGAGCAGTACTTC. Its translation: CASSSSQGDSPTYEQYF.

The rearrangement joins TRBV6-5 to TRBJ1-3; 8 positions agree with TRBD1. Germline V gene data show CDR1 as MNHEY and CDR2 as SVGAGI. Losses at the gene ends were 10 bases for V and 4 bases for J; bases not matched to a gene: 6. The CDR3 consists of 13 residues. The CDR3: CATSDRAGNTIYF. DNA for the CDR3: TGTGCCACTTCGGACAGGGCAGGAAACACCATATATTTT.

The CDR3 coding sequence is TGTGCCAGCAGTTCTGCCCCTGAGACAGGAGCTAACTATGGCTACACCTTC. Translated: CASSSAPETGANYGYTF. This chain uses TRBV28 with TRBJ1-2; possible D gene TRBD1, 6 bases. In germline, CDR1 is MDHEN, CDR2 SYDVKM. The V end was cut by 4 bases, the J end by 0 bases, with 18 bases between. This CDR3 is built from 17 residues.

This clone occurred a few times. The chain combines TRBV5-5 with TRBJ2-2; TRBD1 agrees at 10 bases. The CDR3 is made up of 16 amino acids. Germline V gene data show CDR1 as SGHKS and CDR2 as YYEKEE (reference sequence). V lost 5 bases, J lost 6 bases, and 10 bases stayed unmatched. CDR3 nucleotides: TGTGCCAGCAGTCTCCTGGGACAGGGGTCGCCCGGGGAGCTGTTTTTT. Encoded protein: CASSLLGQGSPGELFF.

The CDR3 nucleotides read TGCAGCGTTAAGACTTACGAGCAGTACTTC. This gives the protein CSVKTYEQYF. This chain links TRBV29-1 with TRBJ2-7; D remains unclear. This CDR3 spans 10 amino acids. V was pared by 5 bases and J by 4 bases, with 6 bases between. The germline V gene encodes CDR1 SQVTM and CDR2 ANQGSEA.

The CDR3 is CASSLGGLGEKLFF. The DNA for the CDR3 is TGTGCCAGCAGTCTAGGGGGCCTCGGCGAAAAACTGTTTTTT. The chain is built from TRBV9 and TRBJ1-4; 7 nucleotides match TRBD1. Germline V gene data show CDR1 as SGDLS and CDR2 as YYNGEE. V trimming: 5 bases; J trimming: 8 bases; junction bases outside the gene matches: 9. This CDR3 spans 14 amino acids.

This chain links TRBV5-1 with TRBJ2-1; D remains ambiguous. CDR1 SGHRS and CDR2 YFSETQ come from the germline V gene. The V end lost 2 bases, the J end lost 8 bases, and 8 bases lay between the germline ends. The CDR3 loop spans 12 amino acids. This CDR3 reads CASSFPNHEQFF. For the CDR3, the DNA is TGCGCCAGCAGCTTCCCTAACCATGAGCAGTTCTTC. Complete variable domain (other parts from reference TRBV5-1 and TRBJ2-1): KAGVTQTPRYLIKTRGQQVTLSCSPISGHRSVSWYQQTPGQGLQFLFEYFSETQRNKGNFPGRFSGRQFSNSRSEMNVSTLELGDSALYLCASSFPNHEQFFGPGTRLTVL.

This clone was detected a few times. The chain combines TRBV9 with TRBJ2-7; 8 bases are a match to TRBD2. This CDR3 spans 14 amino acids. V was clipped by 4 bases and J by 3 bases; unmatched bases: 6. Looked up from germline, CDR1 is SGDLS and CDR2 is YYNGEE. Here the CDR3 reads CASSPRLAGYEQYF. The CDR3 nucleotides read TGTGCCAGCAGCCCCCGGCTAGCGGGCTACGAGCAGTACTTC.